This TCR beta chain was sequenced during a study of shared clonotypes between healthy human individuals. The donors were adults (healthy and HIV-negative) with no recent acute infections or vaccinations. Genomic DNA from unsorted samples was obtained from around 100 million PBMCs (per sample). The germline gives CDR1 SEHNR, CDR2 FQNEAQ (reference sequence). The V and J ends lost 6 bases and 5 bases respectively, with 10 bases between them. CDR3 length: 13 residues. Genomic DNA of each subset was evenly split across several immunoSEQ plates. In the authors' workflow: As immunoSEQ supplied junction-only sequences (without quality scores), filtering differed. TCRdb's table, derived via immunoSEQ multiplex PCR, lists solely in-frame clones and lacks some. V, J and clone size derive from that table, while D and trimming were established from the DNA sequence. The sample yields hundreds of thousands of clones, around 78% seen once.

The V call is TRBV7-9, the J call TRBJ2-2, with D tentatively TRBD1 (6 bases). The receptor was isolated from a woman in her forties in good health. Some clones in this sample may be carry-over from other donors' samples. Sequencing was performed on PBMCs. The CDR3 coding sequence is TGTGCCAGCAGTCTACAGGGAACCGGGGAGCTGTTTTTT. Its protein product is CASSLQGTGELFF.